The T cell receptor beta chain under discussion was sequenced for a study of blood T cell repertoires in COVID-19. Clones were read by immunoSEQ multiplex PCR, and TCRdb kept only the in-frame ones, dropping some. Of 130,000 or so clones in the sample, approximately 86% were seen once. This CDR3 is built from 15 residues. The receptor was isolated from a woman aged 55-70 years with acute or convalescent COVID-19. Sample: peripheral blood. The rearrangement links TRBV21-1 to TRBJ1-4; the D call in the table, TRBD1, was not verified against the DNA. TRBV21-1 counts as a pseudogene. CDR3 nucleotide sequence: TGTGCCAGCCTTGTGAGGGGGCGCCCCGGCGAAAAACTGTTTTTT. It yields the protein CASLVRGRPGEKLFF.